The source of this TCR beta chain is a study of T cells after yellow fever vaccination. V gave up 0 bases and J gave up 6 bases, with 11 bases separating them. CDR3 size: 15 residues. From germline, CDR1 is MNHEY and CDR2 SVGAGI. TCRdb redid the calling of the 5' RACE reads with MiXCR, one entry per CDR3 protein. The data contain some 63,000 distinct CDR3 sequences, about 7.8% of them singletons. This clonotype was seen repeatedly, ten times or more. Its target is unknown. Points from the study as a whole: Most primary-vaccination clones recurred post-booster (about 96% CD4, about 90% CD8).

The sample consisted of CD8+ T cells sorted from PBMCs, taken 15 days after the yellow fever booster vaccination. The genes are TRBV6-5 and TRBJ2-2; D might be TRBD1 or TRBD2, each matching 6 bases. This receptor was identified in a young man who received the YFV17D yellow fever vaccine. Here the CDR3 DNA reads TGTGCCAGCAGTTACTCGACGGGGGCCCCCGGGGAGCTGTTTTTT. Amino acids: CASSYSTGAPGELFF.